The 31 T cell receptor beta chains given below trace back to one sample, sequenced in a study of T-cell reconstitution after alpha-beta-depleted transplantation in children. A library of TCRbeta sequences, prepared with unique molecular identifiers, was generated. TCRdb reprocessed the PCR reads with MiXCR, giving one entry per CDR3 protein. The repertoire holds 200,000 to 300,000 distinct CDR3 sequences, with roughly 8.2% as singletons. The sequenced sample was PBMCs, mostly from graft donor cells, obtained 180 days after TCRalphabeta/CD19-depleted stem cell transplant. Receptors were obtained from a male patient younger than 18 who had a stem cell transplant for acute lymphoblastic leukemia, so the T cells may come from the graft donor.

A note on this clonotype: A much larger clone differs from this one at a single base, so this may be a read error. This chain connects TRBV6-5 to TRBJ2-3, with no clear D. CDR1 and CDR2 (germline): MNHEY, SVGAGI. There are 16 residues in the CDR3. The CDR3 coding sequence is TGTGCCAGCAGTTACTATAAAAGGCCAAGGCCAGATACGCGGTATTTT. It codes for CASSYYKRPRPDTRYF.

This clonotype was counted at least ten times. V and J are TRBV5-4 and TRBJ1-2, with no clear D. Germline V gives CDR1 SGHNT, CDR2 YYREEE (reference sequence). The V and J ends lost 1 base and 7 bases respectively, with 14 bases between them. The CDR3 runs to 14 residues. CDR3 DNA: TGTGCCAGCAGCTTGCAGGATTCCTTTAGTGGCTACACCTTC. It is translated as CASSLQDSFSGYTF.

This clonotype was counted at least ten times. The chain carries TRBV3-1 and TRBJ1-1; TRBD1 might be the D (6 bases). The V gene lost 4 bases and the J gene lost 3 bases, with 18 bases spanning the gap. This CDR3 has 16 amino acids. Per germline, CDR1 LGHDT and CDR2 YNNKEL (reference sequence). The CDR3 DNA sequence: TGTGCCAGCAGCCTAAGGGGGGGGGCAGCAGACACTGAAGCTTTCTTT. This codes for CASSLRGGAADTEAFF.

This clonotype was counted ten times or more. This chain connects TRBV6-1 to TRBJ1-6; D ambiguous. Germline V gene data show CDR1 as MNHNS and CDR2 as SASEGT. This CDR3 is built from 15 residues. Trimming shortened V by 6 bases and J by 3 bases, and 12 bases separated the two germline ends. Written as DNA, the CDR3 is TGTGCCAGCAGGGACCCTTACGGCTATAATTCACCCCTCCACTTT. It yields the protein CASRDPYGYNSPLHF.

This clonotype was recorded at least ten times. The genes are TRBV6-5 and TRBJ2-5; D gene unclear. Trimming left V 0 bases short and J 5 bases short, with 7 bases between. The germline gives CDR1 MNHEY, CDR2 SVGAGI. The CDR3 covers 13 residues. The CDR3 DNA reads TGTGCCAGCAGTTACTCGAAGGTGGAGACCCAGTACTTC. This codes for CASSYSKVETQYF.

The chain employs TRBV5-6 and TRBJ2-7; D is possibly TRBD1 (6 bases). This CDR3 is built from 13 residues. The germline gives CDR1 SGHDT, CDR2 YYEEEE. Trimming removed 4 bases from V and 7 bases from J, with 15 bases in between. CDR3 in amino acids: CASSPGLQGEQYF. For the CDR3, the DNA is TGTGCCAGCAGCCCCGGGCTCCAGGGGGAGCAGTACTTC.

Many counts were recorded for this clonotype. This chain connects TRBV6-6 to TRBJ1-1; no firm D call. Between the trimmed V and J ends, which lost 4 bases and 0 bases, there was a span of 9 bases. The germline V gene has CDR1 MNHNY and CDR2 SVGAGI (reference sequence). The CDR3 runs to 14 residues. The CDR3 spells CASSSERLNTEAFF. The CDR3 region has the DNA TGTGCCAGCAGTTCGGAAAGGTTGAACACTGAAGCTTTCTTT.

In its sample, this clonotype was seen many times. The rearrangement links TRBV5-1 to TRBJ1-2; 9 bases map to TRBD1. The length of the CDR3 is 13 residues. The V gene's germline CDR1 is SGHRS and CDR2 YFSETQ. V dropped 4 bases and J dropped 6; count of bases not matched to a gene: 4. CDR3 residues: CASSADRGNGYTF. The CDR3 nucleotides are TGCGCCAGCAGCGCCGACAGGGGGAATGGCTACACCTTC. Full variable domain (missing parts from reference TRBV5-1 and TRBJ1-2): KAGVTQTPRYLIKTRGQQVTLSCSPISGHRSVSWYQQTPGQGLQFLFEYFSETQRNKGNFPGRFSGRQFSNSRSEMNVSTLELGDSALYLCASSADRGNGYTFGSGTRLTVV.

This clonotype was detected many times. V usage is TRBV5-5 and J usage is TRBJ2-5; no firm D call. This CDR3 region has 11 residues. With 4 bases removed from V and 5 bases from J, the gap between germline ends came to 6 bases. Germline V gives CDR1 SGHKS, CDR2 YYEKEE (reference sequence). The CDR3 coding sequence is TGTGCCAGCAGCCCATGGGAGACCCAGTACTTC. Translating gives CASSPWETQYF.

This clonotype was seen a few times. The rearrangement uses TRBV5-4 and TRBJ2-3, with D perhaps matching TRBD1 or TRBD2 (5 bases each). V shed 2 bases and J shed 3 bases, with 10 bases lying between them. Germline V gene lookup returns CDR1 SGHNT and CDR2 YYREEE (reference sequence). This CDR3 comprises 14 residues. CDR3 region: CASSLPGPTDTQYF. CDR3 in DNA: TGTGCCAGCAGCTTACCGGGGCCTACAGATACGCAGTATTTT. Drawing the rest from reference TRBV5-4 and TRBJ2-3, the complete variable domain is ETGVTQSPTHLIKTRGQQVTLRCSSQSGHNTVSWYQQALGQGPQFIFQYYREEENGRGNFPPRFSGLQFPNYSSELNVNALELDDSALYLCASSLPGPTDTQYFGPGTRLTVL.

This clonotype has at least ten counts. V gene TRBV15 combines with J gene TRBJ1-2; D is uncertain. V gave up 0 bases and J gave up 3 bases, with 8 bases separating them. Germline loops: CDR1 LNHNV, CDR2 YYDKDF (reference sequence). This CDR3 spans 14 amino acids. The CDR3 region is CATSRDLLDYGYTF. Here the CDR3 DNA reads TGTGCCACCAGCAGAGATCTGTTGGACTATGGCTACACCTTC.

This clonotype has just a few counts. The chain joins TRBV23-1 to TRBJ2-7; a weak D match, TRBD2 (5 bases). TRBV23-1 is known as an ORF, though its function is uncertain. The CDR3 contains 14 residues. Trimming pared 4 bases from V and 0 bases from J, leaving 10 bases between. CDR3: CASSRARDSYEQYF. Here the CDR3 DNA reads TGCGCCAGCAGTCGAGCCCGGGACTCCTACGAGCAGTACTTC.

In this sample, this clonotype turned up a few times. CDR3 in amino acids: CASSVPGSEKLFF. CDR3 DNA sequence: TGTGCCAGCAGTGTGCCAGGGAGTGAAAAACTGTTTTTT. V is TRBV25-1 and J is TRBJ1-4; perhaps TRBD1 as D (5 bases). V lost 4 bases and J 7 bases, leaving 10 bases between the germline ends. This CDR3 has 13 amino acids. Germline V gene lookup returns CDR1 MGHDK and CDR2 SYGVNS.

The sample holds many counts of this clonotype. CDR3 coding DNA: TGCGCCAGCAGCCAAGAACCCGGACTAGCGGGAGGGTTGGAGCAGTACTTC. Translation: CASSQEPGLAGGLEQYF. J is TRBJ2-7 and V is TRBV4-1; the match to TRBD2 covers 15 bases. V trimming: 0 bases; J trimming: 7 bases; junction bases outside the gene matches: 7. The length of the CDR3 is 17 residues. The germline gives CDR1 MGHRA, CDR2 YSYEKL.

This clonotype was observed at least ten times. The rearrangement uses TRBV7-9 and TRBJ2-7, with no clear D. This CDR3 is built from 15 residues. Between the trimmed V and J ends, which lost 1 base and 4 bases, there was a span of 14 bases. Germline V CDR1 and CDR2: SEHNR, FQNEAQ (reference sequence). CDR3 protein: CASSLGQASPYEQYF. DNA of the CDR3: TGTGCCAGCAGCTTAGGGCAGGCCTCTCCTTACGAGCAGTACTTC.

There are many counts of this clonotype. This chain links TRBV20-1 with TRBJ1-3; D not resolved. The CDR3 covers 13 residues. Germline loops: CDR1 DFQATT, CDR2 SNEGSKA (reference sequence). Trimming pared 0 bases from V and 4 bases from J, leaving 7 bases between. CDR3 amino acids: CSARDPSGNTIYF. In nucleotides, the CDR3 is TGCAGTGCTAGAGATCCGAGCGGAAACACCATATATTTT.

As for this clonotype: A much larger clone sits a single nucleotide away, making a read error possible. The chain has TRBV7-3 and TRBJ1-2; D gene unclear. CDR1 and CDR2 (germline): SGHTA, FQGTGA. The CDR3 runs 13 residues. V was clipped by 0 bases and J by 6 bases, with 8 bases between them. CDR3 sequence: CASSLTAGHGYTF. The CDR3 nucleotides read TGTGCCAGCAGCTTAACGGCAGGCCATGGCTACACCTTC.

This clonotype was detected ten times or more. The chain combines TRBV12-3 or TRBV12-4 with TRBJ2-7; D is perhaps TRBD2 (5 bases). The CDR3 is 14 amino acids. Trimming removed 6 bases at V and 4 bases at J, with 16 bases between. The CDR3 sequence is CASSGHGLAYEQYF. CDR3 nucleotide sequence: TGTGCCAGCAGCGGGCATGGACTCGCGTACGAGCAGTACTTC.

On this clonotype: A much larger clonotype is one base distant, so this may be a read error. The chain combines TRBV12-3 or TRBV12-4 with TRBJ2-3, with TRBD2 matching 11 bases. The junction had 5 bases not matched to a gene; V was cut back by 4 bases and J by 2 bases. This CDR3 comprises 16 residues. The CDR3 DNA follows: TGTGCCAGCAGTTGCCCGGGACTAGCGGCCACAGATACGCAGTATTTT. Translated: CASSCPGLAATDTQYF.

This clonotype has at least ten counts. This chain links TRBV20-1 with TRBJ2-1; D perhaps matches TRBD2 (5 bases). From germline, CDR1 is DFQATT and CDR2 SNEGSKA (reference sequence). The CDR3 covers 14 residues. Between the trimmed V and J ends, which lost 5 bases and 0 bases, there was a span of 11 bases. CDR3: CSAPRGPSYNEQFF. As DNA, the CDR3 is TGCAGTGCTCCACGAGGGCCCTCCTACAATGAGCAGTTCTTC.

This clonotype has ten or more counts. The CDR3 loop reads CASSWDRAGKLFF. DNA for the CDR3: TGTGCCAGCAGCTGGGACAGGGCAGGGAAACTGTTTTTT. V usage is TRBV6-1 and J usage is TRBJ1-4; 9 positions match TRBD1. CDR1 MNHNS and CDR2 SASEGT come from the germline V gene. Germline trimming cut 6 bases from V and 11 bases from J; bases unmatched to any gene: 7. The CDR3 has 13 residues.

In this sample, this clonotype turned up many times. The chain carries TRBV29-1 and TRBJ2-1; D uncertain. Germline CDR1 and CDR2: SQVTM and ANQGSEA. Trimming pared 3 bases from V and 6 bases from J, leaving 9 bases between. This CDR3 contains 12 residues. In DNA form, the CDR3 reads TGCAGCGTTGAGTTGTTGGGCAATGAGCAGTTCTTC. Translation gives CSVELLGNEQFF.

This chain joins TRBV20-1 and TRBJ1-3; 8 bases agree with TRBD1. CDR3 length: 14 amino acids. The germline V gene has CDR1 DFQATT and CDR2 SNEGSKA (reference sequence). The junction had 3 bases not matched to a gene; V was cut back by 5 bases and J by 0 bases. The CDR3 sequence is CSADDRGSGNTIYF. In DNA form, the CDR3 reads TGCAGTGCTGACGACAGGGGCTCTGGAAACACCATATATTTT.

This clonotype was recorded once. A much more abundant neighbour one base away suggests this may be a read error. The chain carries TRBV27 and TRBJ2-3, with TRBD1 identical over 7 bases. CDR1 MNHEY and CDR2 SMNVEV come from the germline V gene (reference sequence). V lost 2 bases and J lost 4; bases outside the gene matches: 3. CDR3 length: 14 amino acids. CDR3: CASSLGQAADTQYF. The CDR3 DNA follows: TGTGCCAGCAGTTTAGGACAGGCCGCAGATACGCAGTATTTT.

This clonotype showed up many times. The rearrangement links TRBV3-1 to TRBJ1-2, with no clear D. The length of the CDR3 is 14 residues. Trimming removed 1 base at V and 2 bases at J, with 8 bases between. The germline CDR1 and CDR2 sequences are LGHDT and YNNKEL (reference sequence). The CDR3 loop reads CASSQGNRNYGYTF. The CDR3 nucleotides are TGTGCCAGCAGCCAAGGGAACAGAAACTATGGCTACACCTTC.

This clonotype occurred a few times. This chain uses TRBV11-1 with TRBJ1-3; the D is unclear. Trimming shortened V by 2 bases and J by 4 bases, and 9 bases separated the two germline ends. CDR3 size: 14 residues. Germline V gene data show CDR1 as SGHAT and CDR2 as FQDESV (reference sequence). CDR3 coding DNA: TGTGCCAGCAGCTTAACCTTACCCGGAAACACCATATATTTT. This sequence encodes CASSLTLPGNTIYF.

This clonotype was observed many times. This sequence joins TRBV12-3 or TRBV12-4 and TRBJ2-3; the match to TRBD1 covers 7 bases. The CDR3 spans 16 residues. V lost 2 bases to trimming and J lost 0 bases; unmatched junction nucleotides: 5. CDR3 residues: CASSLRGPGSTDTQYF. The DNA for the CDR3 is TGTGCCAGCAGTTTAAGGGGGCCGGGAAGCACAGATACGCAGTATTTT.

This clonotype has at least ten counts. The genes are TRBV6-5 and TRBJ2-5, with 7 bases that match TRBD2. The CDR3 consists of 17 residues. Germline V gene sequence: CDR1 MNHEY, CDR2 SVGAGI. Unmatched junction bases numbered 9, after V lost 0 bases and J lost 2 bases. CDR3 in DNA: TGTGCCAGCAGTTACTCGGAGATCTTGGGAGGGCAAGAGACCCAGTACTTC. Amino acids: CASSYSEILGGQETQYF.

This clonotype has ten or more counts. This chain's CDR3 is CASSPTGIPYGYTF. CDR3 sequence (DNA): TGTGCCAGCAGCCCAACCGGGATCCCCTATGGCTACACCTTC. The rearrangement uses TRBV7-6 and TRBJ1-2; D is unresolved. V lost 5 bases and J 4 bases, leaving 14 bases between the germline ends. Germline CDR1 reads SGHVS; CDR2 reads FNYEAQ. The CDR3 spans 14 residues.

The table lists this clonotype with many counts. The gene calls are TRBV12-3 or TRBV12-4 and TRBJ1-4, with D possibly matching TRBD1 (6 bases). The CDR3 spans 15 residues. V gave up 6 bases and J gave up 7 bases, with 18 bases separating them. The CDR3 DNA sequence: TGTGCCAGCAGCCCTCGGGGGCGCGGATCTGAAAAACTGTTTTTT. Translation gives CASSPRGRGSEKLFF.

Turning to this clonotype: Being one base from a much bigger clone, this may be a read error. The chain joins TRBV12-3 or TRBV12-4 to TRBJ2-7, with a weak D call TRBD1 (6 bases). The CDR3 extends over 13 amino acids. Trimming took 9 bases from V and 5 from J, leaving 17 bases between them. CDR3 region: CASSGHGQNEQYF. DNA of the CDR3: TGTGCCAGTTCGGGACATGGTCAAAACGAGCAGTACTTC.